This TCR beta chain was identified in a study of neoadjuvant anti-PD-1 for oral cavity cancer. General observations from the study: Higher pretreatment blood Treg/Th17 ratios correlated with higher pretreatment blood and lower post-treatment tumor TCRbeta clonality.

Time point described: after neoadjuvant nivolumab, at surgical resection. These newly diagnosed stage II-IVA oral cavity squamous cell carcinoma patients had no prior systemic or radiation treatment. Two replicates per tumor sample, mostly from about 4.6 ug of genomic DNA. TCRdb's copy holds only in-frame clones and misses some; the assay was immunoSEQ multiplex PCR. The sample comprises approximately 16,000 clones, around 40% of which are singletons, and 35% to 50% rests with the top ten. This clone has just a few counts. What it recognizes is unknown. CDR3 length: 15 amino acids. In germline, CDR1 is SGHDN, CDR2 FVKESK. V was pared by 5 bases and J by 4 bases, with 17 bases between.

This chain links TRBV14 with TRBJ2-5; D may match TRBD1 or TRBD2 (6 bases each). The sequence came from a person between 35 and 79 years old with oral cavity squamous cell carcinoma. The sample consisted of tumor tissue, taken after nivolumab (anti-PD-1) treatment. The CDR3 spells CASSGGGTNGETQYF. CDR3 sequence (DNA): TGTGCCAGCAGCGGAGGAGGGACAAATGGAGAGACCCAGTACTTC.